This T cell receptor (beta chain) was captured by sequencing in a study of blood T cell repertoires in COVID-19. Study information: Acute-phase and convalescent COVID-19 samples originated in the United States, Italy and Spain. T cells, B-cell-depleted T cells, or PBMCs supplied cDNA or gDNA.

Details on this clone: An end of the junction differs from the germline gene, which may be a read error.

In the original processing: Reference gene primer amplification in the assay estimated nucleated cell counts. Produced via immunoSEQ multiplex PCR; TCRdb's table is partial and in-frame only. V and J calls and clone size come straight from that table; D and trimming were deduced from the DNA. The sample lists 85,000 to 120,000 clones; roughly 80% were seen once. The germline V gene has CDR1 SGHNT and CDR2 YYREEE (reference sequence). The CDR3 is 12 amino acids. V and J are TRBV5-4 and TRBJ1-3; 7 nucleotides align to TRBD1. Sequencing was done on a sample of peripheral blood. The receptor was isolated from a human donor in a cohort sampled during active COVID-19. CDR3 protein: CASSLAGQVHLF. The CDR3, as DNA: TGTGCCAGCAGCTTGGCCGGACAGGTCCATCTTTTT.